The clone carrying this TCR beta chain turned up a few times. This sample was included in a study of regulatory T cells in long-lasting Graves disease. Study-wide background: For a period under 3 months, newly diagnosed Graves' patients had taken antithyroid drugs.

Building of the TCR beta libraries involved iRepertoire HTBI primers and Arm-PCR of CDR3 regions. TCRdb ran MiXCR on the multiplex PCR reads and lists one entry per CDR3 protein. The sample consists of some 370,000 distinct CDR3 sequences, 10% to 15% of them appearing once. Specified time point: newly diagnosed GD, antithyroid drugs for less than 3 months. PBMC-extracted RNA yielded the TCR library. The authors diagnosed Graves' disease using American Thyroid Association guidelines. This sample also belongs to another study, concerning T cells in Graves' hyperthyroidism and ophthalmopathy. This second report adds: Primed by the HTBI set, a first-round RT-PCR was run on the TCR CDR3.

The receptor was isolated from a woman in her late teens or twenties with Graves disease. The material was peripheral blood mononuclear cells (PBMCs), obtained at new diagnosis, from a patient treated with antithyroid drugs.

The CDR3 bases are TGCAGTGCGTCCGGACAGCTTTCGGGTGGAAACACCATATATTTT. Its protein is CSASGQLSGGNTIYF. The chain links TRBV20-1 to TRBJ1-3; D is possibly TRBD1 (6 bases). Trimming shortened V by 6 bases and J by 3 bases, and 18 bases separated the two germline ends. This CDR3 region has 15 residues. In germline, CDR1 is DFQATT, CDR2 SNEGSKA (reference sequence).